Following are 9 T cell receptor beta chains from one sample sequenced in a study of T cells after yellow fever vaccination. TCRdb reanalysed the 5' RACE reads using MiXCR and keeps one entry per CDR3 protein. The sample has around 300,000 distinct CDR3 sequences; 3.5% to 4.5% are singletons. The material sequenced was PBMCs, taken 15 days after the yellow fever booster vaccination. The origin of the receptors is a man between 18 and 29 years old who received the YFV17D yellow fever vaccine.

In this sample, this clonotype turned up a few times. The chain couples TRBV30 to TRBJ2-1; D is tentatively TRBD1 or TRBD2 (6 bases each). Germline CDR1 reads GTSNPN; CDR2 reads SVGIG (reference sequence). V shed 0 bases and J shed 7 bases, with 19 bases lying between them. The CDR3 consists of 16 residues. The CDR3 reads CAWSVAWGALGNEQFF. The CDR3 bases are TGTGCCTGGAGTGTAGCCTGGGGGGCCCTTGGGAATGAGCAGTTCTTC.

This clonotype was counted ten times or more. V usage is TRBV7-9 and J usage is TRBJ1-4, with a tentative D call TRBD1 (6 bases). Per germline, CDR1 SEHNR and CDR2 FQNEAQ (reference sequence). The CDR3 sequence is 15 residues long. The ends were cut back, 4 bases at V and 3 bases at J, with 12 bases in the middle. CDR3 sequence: CASSSIQGSNEKLFF. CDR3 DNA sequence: TGTGCCAGCAGCTCAATACAGGGTTCTAATGAAAAACTGTTTTTT.

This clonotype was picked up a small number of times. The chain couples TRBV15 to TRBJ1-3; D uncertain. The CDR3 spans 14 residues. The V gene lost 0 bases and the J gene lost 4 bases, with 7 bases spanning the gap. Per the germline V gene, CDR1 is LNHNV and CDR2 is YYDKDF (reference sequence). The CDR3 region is CATSRDGRGNTIYF. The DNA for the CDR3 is TGTGCCACCAGCAGAGATGGTAGGGGAAACACCATATATTTT.

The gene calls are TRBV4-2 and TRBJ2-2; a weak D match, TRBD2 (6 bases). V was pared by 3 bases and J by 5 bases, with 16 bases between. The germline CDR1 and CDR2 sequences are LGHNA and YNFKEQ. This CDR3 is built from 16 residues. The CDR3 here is CASSHQQGGGTGELFF. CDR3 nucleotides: TGTGCCAGCAGCCATCAGCAGGGAGGAGGAACCGGGGAGCTGTTTTTT.

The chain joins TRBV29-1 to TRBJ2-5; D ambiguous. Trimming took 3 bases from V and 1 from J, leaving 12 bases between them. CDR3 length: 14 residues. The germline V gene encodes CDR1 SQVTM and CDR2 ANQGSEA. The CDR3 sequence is CSVERSVTQETQYF. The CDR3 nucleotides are TGCAGCGTTGAGAGGTCAGTTACCCAAGAGACCCAGTACTTC.

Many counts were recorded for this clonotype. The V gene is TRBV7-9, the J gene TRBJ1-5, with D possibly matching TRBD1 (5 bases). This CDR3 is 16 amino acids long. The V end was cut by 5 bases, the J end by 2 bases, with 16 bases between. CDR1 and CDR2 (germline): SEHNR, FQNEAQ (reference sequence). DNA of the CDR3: TGTGCCAGCAGCCTCGGGGGGATTCAAGGCAATCAGCCCCAGCATTTT. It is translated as CASSLGGIQGNQPQHF.

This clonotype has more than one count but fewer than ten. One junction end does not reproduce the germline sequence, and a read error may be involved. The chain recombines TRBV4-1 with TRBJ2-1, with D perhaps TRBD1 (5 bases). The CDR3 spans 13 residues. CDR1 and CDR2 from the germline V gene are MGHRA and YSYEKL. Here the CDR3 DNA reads TGCGCCAGCAGGCAAGGCAGGGTCAGTGAGCAGTTCTTC. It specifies CASRQGRVSEQFF.

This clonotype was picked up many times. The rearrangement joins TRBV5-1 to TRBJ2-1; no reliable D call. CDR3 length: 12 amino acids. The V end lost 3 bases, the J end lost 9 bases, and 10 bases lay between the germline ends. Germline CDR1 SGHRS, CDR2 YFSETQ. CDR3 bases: TGCGCCAGCAGCTCAGTGTTCGGTGAGCAGTTCTTC. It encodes CASSSVFGEQFF.

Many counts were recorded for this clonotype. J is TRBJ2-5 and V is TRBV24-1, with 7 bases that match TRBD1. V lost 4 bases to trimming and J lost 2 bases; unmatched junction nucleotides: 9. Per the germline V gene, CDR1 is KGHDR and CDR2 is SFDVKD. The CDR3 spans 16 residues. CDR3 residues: CATSESGTAKQETQYF. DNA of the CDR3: TGTGCCACCAGTGAGTCCGGGACAGCGAAGCAAGAGACCCAGTACTTC.